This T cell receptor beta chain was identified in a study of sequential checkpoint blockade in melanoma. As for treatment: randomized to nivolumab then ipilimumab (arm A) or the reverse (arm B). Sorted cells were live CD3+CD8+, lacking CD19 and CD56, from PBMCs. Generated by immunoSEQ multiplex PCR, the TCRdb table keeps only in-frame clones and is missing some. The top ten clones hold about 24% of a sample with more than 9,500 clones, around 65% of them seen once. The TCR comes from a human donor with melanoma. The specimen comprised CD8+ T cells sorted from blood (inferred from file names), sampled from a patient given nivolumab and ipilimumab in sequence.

The CDR3 region has the DNA TGCGCCAGCAGCCCCCGCGTTGGTAGCGCGAGCTCCTACGAGCAGTACTTC. It encodes CASSPRVGSASSYEQYF. V usage is TRBV4-1 and J usage is TRBJ2-7, with a weak D call TRBD2 (5 bases). The ends were cut back, 4 bases at V and 0 bases at J, with 19 bases in the middle. This CDR3 spans 17 amino acids. CDR1 and CDR2 (germline): MGHRA, YSYEKL.